The 4 T cell receptor beta chains reported below all come from one sample, sequenced in a study of blood T cells in healthy people across ages. It was with a sample-barcoded 5' primer and a J-beta primer mix that a second PCR of roughly 7 to 12 cycles was run. TCRdb itself ran the 5' RACE reads through MiXCR, one entry per CDR3 protein. Of about 1.1 million distinct CDR3 sequences detected, 35% to 45% appear once; the ten largest clones hold about an eighth. Specimen: blood. These receptors all stem from a man between 18 and 29 years old in good health.

This rearrangement joins TRBV20-1 to TRBJ2-3; 7 nucleotides line up with TRBD2. Germline CDR1 reads DFQATT; CDR2 reads SNEGSKA (reference sequence). The junction had 3 bases not matched to a gene; V was cut back by 7 bases and J by 2 bases. The length of the CDR3 is 12 residues. The CDR3 DNA follows: TGCAGTGGCGGGGGATTCACAGATACGCAGTATTTT. It specifies CSGGGFTDTQYF.

In DNA, the CDR3 is TGTGCCAGCAGTGAATGGGTCAGGGGAAACGAGCAGTTCTTC. Its protein is CASSEWVRGNEQFF. The chain combines TRBV25-1 with TRBJ2-1; the D gene is possibly TRBD1 (6 bases). V was clipped by 1 base and J by 10 bases, with 14 bases between them. Germline CDR1 reads MGHDK; CDR2 reads SYGVNS. The CDR3 covers 14 residues.

This clonotype is a singleton in its sample. This chain joins TRBV12-3 or TRBV12-4 and TRBJ2-1, with 14 positions matching TRBD2. V lost 5 bases to trimming and J lost 7 bases; unmatched junction nucleotides: 10. This CDR3 has 17 residues. CDR3 in amino acids: CASSPNTGTSGGNEQFF. CDR3 nucleotides: TGTGCCAGCAGTCCGAACACCGGGACTAGCGGGGGTAATGAGCAGTTCTTC.

The chain uses TRBV20-1 and TRBJ2-3, with D possibly matching TRBD2 (7 bases). This CDR3 spans 20 amino acids. V was pared by 0 bases and J by 4 bases, with 29 bases between. The germline V gene encodes CDR1 DFQATT and CDR2 SNEGSKA (reference sequence). CDR3 protein: CSARDGRAPGGRTQADTQYF. DNA for the CDR3: TGCAGTGCTAGAGATGGAAGGGCTCCGGGGGGCCGAACCCAAGCAGATACGCAGTATTTT.